The 23 T cell receptor beta chains given below trace back to one sample, sequenced in a study of radiotherapy plus CTLA-4 blockade in lung cancer. Produced via immunoSEQ multiplex PCR; TCRdb's table is partial and in-frame only. The table shows about 25,000 clones, with approximately 73% occurring only once. Material: peripheral blood, obtained from a patient treated with radiotherapy plus ipilimumab. These receptors were obtained from a human donor with non-small cell lung cancer who had stable disease on radiotherapy plus ipilimumab.

This sequence joins TRBV5-1 and TRBJ2-1, with D perhaps being TRBD1 or TRBD2 (6 bases each). Per the germline V gene, CDR1 is SGHRS and CDR2 is YFSETQ. The CDR3 has 16 amino acids. V lost 1 base, J lost 7 bases, and 18 bases lay in between. DNA of the CDR3: TGCGCCAGCAGCTTGTACCTTAGCGGAGGGGGGAATGAGCAGTTCTTC. Translating it yields CASSLYLSGGGNEQFF.

This clone is labeled as medium-sized. The rearrangement joins TRBV7-3 to TRBJ1-2; possible D gene TRBD1, 6 bases. V gave up 2 bases and J gave up 1 base, with 8 bases separating them. From germline, CDR1 is SGHTA and CDR2 FQGTGA. CDR3 length: 14 amino acids. The CDR3 sequence is CASSLAGDNYGYTF. The CDR3 DNA follows: TGTGCCAGCAGCTTAGCAGGGGATAACTATGGCTACACCTTC.

The chain carries TRBV10-2 and TRBJ1-2, with 8 nucleotides matching TRBD1. Trimming at V came to 7 bases and at J to 6 bases, leaving 7 bases not matched to a gene. Germline lookup yields CDR1 WSHSY and CDR2 SAAADI. CDR3 size: 13 residues. The CDR3 nucleotides read TGCGCCAGCATGGGACAGGTCCTTAATGGCTACACCTTC. Protein: CASMGQVLNGYTF.

The genes are TRBV28 and TRBJ1-2; 7 bases line up with TRBD1. The CDR3 extends over 15 amino acids. V trimming: 3 bases; J trimming: 5 bases; junction bases outside the gene matches: 9. Per germline, CDR1 MDHEN and CDR2 SYDVKM. CDR3 in amino acids: CASSLIGTAEYGYTF. The DNA of the CDR3 is TGTGCCAGCAGTTTGATCGGGACAGCGGAATATGGCTACACCTTC.

V is TRBV27 and J is TRBJ2-5, with D perhaps matching TRBD1 (6 bases). The ends were cut back, 4 bases at V and 4 bases at J, with 10 bases in the middle. Germline CDR1 reads MNHEY; CDR2 reads SMNVEV (reference sequence). The CDR3 length is 13 residues. The CDR3 DNA sequence: TGTGCCAGCAGTTACAGGGTCTTAGAGACCCAGTACTTC. Translation gives CASSYRVLETQYF.

With respect to this clone: This specimen includes other DNA sequences encoding the same CDR3. CDR3: CASSSDREANYGYTF. CDR3 nucleotides: TGTGCCAGCAGTTCGGACAGGGAAGCTAACTATGGCTACACCTTC. The rearrangement joins TRBV5-6 to TRBJ1-2; 8 nucleotides agree with TRBD1. After removal of 5 bases from V and 0 bases from J, the junction contained 6 bases not matched to a gene. In germline, CDR1 is SGHDT, CDR2 YYEEEE. The CDR3 has 15 amino acids.

This clone occurred once. The CDR3 region is CASSTQTGYNEQYF. The CDR3 DNA reads TGCGCCAGCAGCACCCAAACGGGGTACAACGAGCAGTACTTC. The rearrangement joins TRBV4-3 to TRBJ2-7, with D maybe TRBD2 (5 bases). CDR1 LGHNA and CDR2 YSLEER come from the germline V gene. The CDR3 is made up of 14 amino acids. Trimming stripped 5 bases from V and 5 bases from J, with 16 bases between.

The chain couples TRBV2 to TRBJ1-2; TRBD1 matches at 7 bases. V was pared by 3 bases and J by 6 bases, with 16 bases of the junction left unmatched. The CDR3 spans 17 residues. The germline V gene encodes CDR1 SNHLY and CDR2 FYNNEI. In DNA form, the CDR3 reads TGTGCCAGCAGTGACGGAACAGGACAGGTTCAAGGGGATGGCTACACCTTC. This translates into CASSDGTGQVQGDGYTF.

The V and J genes are TRBV6-1 and TRBJ1-6, with no clear D. This CDR3 has 12 residues. Germline CDR1 reads MNHNS; CDR2 reads SASEGT. Trimming stripped 3 bases from V and 7 bases from J, with 4 bases between. The CDR3 spells CASSDGNSPLHF. The CDR3 DNA reads as TGTGCCAGCAGTGACGGGAATTCACCCCTCCACTTT.

The chain links TRBV29-1 to TRBJ2-5; D is uncertain. V lost 2 bases and J lost 5, with 9 bases in between. Germline V CDR1 and CDR2: SQVTM, ANQGSEA. CDR3 length equals 12 residues. The CDR3 region is CSVELATETQYF. The CDR3 nucleotides read TGCAGCGTTGAACTCGCGACGGAGACCCAGTACTTC.

The V call is TRBV9, the J call TRBJ2-1; D not certain. The CDR3 consists of 11 residues. CDR1 and CDR2 (germline): SGDLS, YYNGEE. Trimming took off 3 bases at V and 6 bases at J, with 4 bases between the two ends. The CDR3: CASSASNEQFF. The CDR3 nucleotides are TGTGCCAGCAGCGCTAGCAATGAGCAGTTCTTC.

The chain couples TRBV6-1 to TRBJ2-7; 10 positions match TRBD1. The CDR3 consists of 14 residues. CDR1 MNHNS and CDR2 SASEGT come from the germline V gene. V shed 8 bases, J shed 7 bases, and the junction held 11 bases outside the gene matches. The CDR3 loop is CASQRQGASREQYF. The DNA of the CDR3 is TGTGCCAGCCAAAGACAGGGGGCATCGAGAGAGCAGTACTTC.

In DNA, the CDR3 is TGTGCCAGAAGCTTGGATAGATCCTCAGGAGGTGATCAGCCCCAGCATTTT. Translated, it gives CARSLDRSSGGDQPQHF. The chain has TRBV5-3 and TRBJ1-5; D remains ambiguous. TRBV5-3 falls under the ORF class, with uncertain function. Trimming removed 0 bases from V and 5 bases from J, with 18 bases in between. CDR3 length: 17 residues.

The chain combines TRBV6-6 with TRBJ1-2; 7 bases map to TRBD1. Germline CDR1 MNHNY, CDR2 SVGAGI (reference sequence). The trim removed 6 bases at V and 7 bases at J, leaving 14 bases unmatched. CDR3 length: 15 residues. CDR3 sequence: CASRRLDDRVAGYTF. The DNA of the CDR3 is TGTGCCAGCAGGAGACTCGACGACAGGGTAGCTGGCTACACCTTC.

The chain joins TRBV19 to TRBJ2-1; D not certain. Germline CDR1 is LNHDA and CDR2 is SQIVND (reference sequence). The V gene lost 3 bases and the J gene lost 0 bases, with 9 bases spanning the gap. The length of the CDR3 is 15 residues. The CDR3 bases are TGTGCCAGTAGTATCCGCCCTGGCTCCTACAATGAGCAGTTCTTC. Translating it yields CASSIRPGSYNEQFF.

The chain is built from TRBV5-6 and TRBJ2-1; 10 bases match TRBD2. With V trimmed by 3 bases and J by 0 bases, 6 bases remained unmatched. CDR1 and CDR2 from the germline V gene are SGHDT and YYEEEE. The CDR3 totals 17 residues. The CDR3 protein is CASSSRTSGSSYNEQFF. The CDR3 region has the DNA TGTGCCAGCAGCTCAAGGACTAGCGGCAGCTCCTACAATGAGCAGTTCTTC.

The V and J genes are TRBV5-1 and TRBJ2-1; D not resolved. The germline gives CDR1 SGHRS, CDR2 YFSETQ. Trimming took off 3 bases at V and 0 bases at J, with 10 bases between the two ends. The CDR3 runs 15 residues. Here the CDR3 DNA reads TGCGCCAGCAGCTCCGACCCTGGCTCCTACAATGAGCAGTTCTTC. Translation gives CASSSDPGSYNEQFF.

V is TRBV5-8 and J is TRBJ1-1; 7 nucleotides line up with TRBD1. Trimming took 4 bases from V and 1 from J; bases not matched to a gene: 13. The CDR3 runs to 17 residues. Germline V gene sequence: CDR1 SGHTS, CDR2 YDEGEE. This CDR3 reads CASSVDRAVSGNTEAFF. CDR3 bases: TGTGCCAGCAGCGTCGACAGGGCGGTATCGGGGAACACTGAAGCTTTCTTT. The full variable domain, in which reference TRBV5-8 and TRBJ1-1 provide the parts outside the CDR3, is EAGVTQSPTHLIKTRGQQATLRCSPISGHTSVYWYQQALGLGLQFLLWYDEGEERNRGNFPPRFSGRQFPNYSSELNVNALELEDSALYLCASSVDRAVSGNTEAFFGQGTRLTVV.

This clone was counted only a few times. The CDR3: CASSLSSRDRGADTQYF. The CDR3 bases are TGTGCCAGCAGCCTCTCTTCCCGGGACAGGGGGGCAGATACGCAGTATTTT. The V call is TRBV7-2, the J call TRBJ2-3; 11 positions match TRBD1. There are 17 residues in the CDR3. Germline V CDR1 and CDR2: SGHTA, FQGNSA. V trimming: 5 bases; J trimming: 4 bases; junction bases outside the gene matches: 11.

Remarks on this clone: Germline and junction disagree at one end, which may indicate a read error. This chain connects TRBV10-2 to TRBJ2-7, with TRBD1 identical over 9 bases. Germline assignment: CDR1 WSHSY and CDR2 SAAADI. This CDR3 is built from 14 residues. In nucleotides, the CDR3 is TGCGTCAGCAGTGGGACAGGGAAAGGTTACGAGCAGTACTTC. Amino acid sequence: CVSSGTGKGYEQYF.

CDR3 nucleotides: TGTGCCAGCAGCCGCGGACAGGTCACAGATACGCAGTATTTT. It codes for CASSRGQVTDTQYF. The chain combines TRBV7-2 with TRBJ2-3; 7 bases match TRBD1. CDR1 and CDR2 from the germline V gene are SGHTA and FQGNSA. Trimming cost V 5 bases and J 2 bases; bases outside gene matches: 4. This CDR3 has 14 residues.

The CDR3 region is CASSQDRRLAGVNEQFF. The CDR3 DNA reads TGCGCCAGCAGCCAAGATCGCAGGCTAGCGGGCGTGAATGAGCAGTTCTTC. V usage is TRBV4-1 and J usage is TRBJ2-1; TRBD2 matches at 8 bases. J lost 7 bases, V lost 0 bases, and 11 bases had no gene match. CDR3 size: 17 residues. From germline, CDR1 is MGHRA and CDR2 YSYEKL.

The gene calls are TRBV5-1 and TRBJ2-5; TRBD2 agrees at 7 bases. The V gene's germline CDR1 is SGHRS and CDR2 YFSETQ. The CDR3 loop spans 14 amino acids. V dropped 1 base and J dropped 1; count of bases not matched to a gene: 1. CDR3 nucleotide sequence: TGCGCCAGCAGCTTGACGGGAGGCCAAGAGACCCAGTACTTC. This codes for CASSLTGGQETQYF.